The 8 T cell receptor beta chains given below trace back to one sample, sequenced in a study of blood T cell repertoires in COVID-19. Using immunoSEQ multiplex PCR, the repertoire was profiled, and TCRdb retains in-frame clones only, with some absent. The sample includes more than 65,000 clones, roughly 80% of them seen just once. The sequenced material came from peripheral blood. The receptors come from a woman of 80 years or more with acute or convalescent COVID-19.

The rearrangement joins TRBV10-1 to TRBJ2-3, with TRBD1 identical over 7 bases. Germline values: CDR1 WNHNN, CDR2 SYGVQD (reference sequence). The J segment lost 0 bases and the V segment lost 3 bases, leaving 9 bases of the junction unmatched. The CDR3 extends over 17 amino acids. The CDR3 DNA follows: TGCGCCAGCAGTGACCCCCTCGAGGACAGGAGCACAGATACGCAGTATTTT. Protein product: CASSDPLEDRSTDTQYF.

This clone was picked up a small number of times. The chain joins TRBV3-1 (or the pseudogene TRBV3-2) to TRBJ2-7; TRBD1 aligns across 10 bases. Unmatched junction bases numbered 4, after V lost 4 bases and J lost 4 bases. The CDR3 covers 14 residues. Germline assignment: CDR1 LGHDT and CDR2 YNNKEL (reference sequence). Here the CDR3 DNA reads TGTGCCAGCAGCCGGACAGGGGGTTTGTACGAGCAGTACTTC. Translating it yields CASSRTGGLYEQYF.

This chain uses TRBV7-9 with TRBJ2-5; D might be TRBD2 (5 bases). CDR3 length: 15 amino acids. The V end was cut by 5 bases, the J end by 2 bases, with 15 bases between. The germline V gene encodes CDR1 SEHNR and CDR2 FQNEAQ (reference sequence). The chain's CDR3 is CASSPDRRAQETQYF. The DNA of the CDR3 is TGTGCCAGCAGCCCAGACCGGCGGGCACAAGAGACCCAGTACTTC.

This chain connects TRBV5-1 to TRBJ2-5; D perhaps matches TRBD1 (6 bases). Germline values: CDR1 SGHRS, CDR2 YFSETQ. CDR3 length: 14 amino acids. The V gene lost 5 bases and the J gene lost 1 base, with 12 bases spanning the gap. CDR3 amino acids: CASRVQGGQETQYF. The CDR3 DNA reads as TGCGCCAGCAGAGTGCAAGGGGGCCAAGAGACCCAGTACTTC.

The CDR3 DNA reads TGCGCCAGCAGCCTACTGCCCGGACAGGGCTCCTACAATGAGCAGTTCTTC. It is translated as CASSLLPGQGSYNEQFF. This sequence joins TRBV4-1 and TRBJ2-1; 8 bases line up with TRBD1. The V segment lost 4 bases and the J segment 0 bases; nucleotides outside the gene matches: 8. The V gene's germline CDR1 is MGHRA and CDR2 YSYEKL. This CDR3 has 17 amino acids.

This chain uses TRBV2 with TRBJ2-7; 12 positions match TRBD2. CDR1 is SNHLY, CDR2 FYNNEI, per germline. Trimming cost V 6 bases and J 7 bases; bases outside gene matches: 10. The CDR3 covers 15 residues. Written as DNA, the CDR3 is TGTGCCAGCAGAGACACTAGCGGGGGGCTCCCGGAGCAGTACTTC. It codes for CASRDTSGGLPEQYF.

CDR3 sequence: CASSTPGQGGNYGYTF. Here the CDR3 DNA reads TGCGCCAGCAGTACCCCCGGACAGGGAGGGAACTATGGCTACACCTTC. The J gene is TRBJ1-2, the V gene TRBV10-2, with 8 bases aligning to TRBD1. The germline gives CDR1 WSHSY, CDR2 SAAADI. The CDR3 runs 16 residues. Trimming at V came to 5 bases and at J to 2 bases, leaving 10 bases not matched to a gene.

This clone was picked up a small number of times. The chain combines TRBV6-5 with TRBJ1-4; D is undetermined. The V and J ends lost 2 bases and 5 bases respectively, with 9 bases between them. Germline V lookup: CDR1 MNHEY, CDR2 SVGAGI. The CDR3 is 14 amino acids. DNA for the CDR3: TGTGCCAGCAGTTACACCAGTTACAATGAAAAACTGTTTTTT. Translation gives CASSYTSYNEKLFF.